The entry below gives a single T cell receptor (beta chain) sequence along with its context. Antigen specificity is unknown. The record originates from a study of OX40 agonist ivuxolimab in advanced cancers. Across the whole study: Treatment received earlier with anti-PD-1, anti-PD-L1 or anti-CTLA-4 agents was allowed, and under 50% had some. Patients achieving partial responses numbered three: one hepatocellular carcinoma case and two cutaneous melanoma cases. Study results and limitations: Low normalized T-cell clonal expansion was also seen in some nonresponders.

Profiled with immunoSEQ multiplex PCR; TCRdb holds only in-frame clones, not every one. The sample holds 30,000 to 45,000 clones, over 60% seen once. Trimming removed 0 bases from V and 3 bases from J, with 8 bases in between. Germline V gene data show CDR1 as MNHNS and CDR2 as SASEGT. The CDR3 spans 15 residues. The rearrangement joins TRBV6-1 to TRBJ1-4; D unresolved. This specimen was CD4+ or CD8+ T cells sorted from blood, taken in a trial of the OX40 agonist ivuxolimab. This receptor was taken from an adult with an advanced solid tumor such as melanoma, head and neck, liver or kidney cancer. The CDR3 reads CASSEAAPPNEKLFF. The CDR3, as DNA: TGTGCCAGCAGTGAAGCGGCACCTCCTAATGAAAAACTGTTTTTT.